The clone carrying this T cell receptor (beta chain) turned up a few times. Its antigen is undetermined. The entry originates in a study of cytomegalovirus exposure and HLA in healthy donors. Findings and limits, study-wide: For most TCR sequences rarity was the rule, although some public TCRs occurred in many donors.

Amplification used 60 Vbeta primers and 13 Jbeta primers. This table comes from immunoSEQ multiplex PCR, and its TCRdb copy is limited to in-frame clones, with some not included. The sample lists under 200,000 clones, 65% to 85% occurring once. V dropped 2 bases and J dropped 8 bases, with 10 bases sitting between them. Germline assignment: CDR1 SGHDT and CDR2 YYEEEE. The CDR3 spans 12 residues. The chain links TRBV5-6 to TRBJ1-2; tentatively, D is TRBD1 (5 bases). The source of this sequence is a man aged 45-60 years in good health and CMV-seronegative. Sequenced: PBMCs. The CDR3 spells CASSLAKGGYTF. CDR3 in DNA: TGTGCCAGCAGCTTAGCCAAGGGGGGCTACACCTTC.